This T cell receptor (beta chain) was sequenced during a study of cytomegalovirus exposure and HLA in healthy donors. Study-wide points: Excluded were some V segments that proved indistinguishable, including TRBV6-2 and TRBV6-3.

Researchers ran the PCR with 60 Vbeta and 13 Jbeta primers. Measured with immunoSEQ multiplex PCR; TCRdb has only the in-frame clones, and not every one. There are approximately 95,000 clones in the sample; approximately 81% occur only once, and approximately 4% lies in the top ten. This CDR3 has 12 amino acids. V was pared by 2 bases and J by 10 bases, with 11 bases between. From germline, CDR1 is MDHEN and CDR2 SYDVKM. With regard to this clone: Its cognate antigen is unknown.

J is TRBJ1-2 and V is TRBV28; maybe TRBD1 (5 bases). The receptor's source is an older woman in good health and CMV-seropositive. The sample consisted of PBMCs. The CDR3, as DNA: TGTGCCAGCAGTTTACAGGGTGAAGTCTACACCTTC. This encodes CASSLQGEVYTF.